The 6 T cell receptor beta chains reported below all come from one sample, sequenced in a study of CD8 T cells in Susac syndrome. cDNA came from roughly 0.53 to 1 ug RNA primed by random hexamers. TCRdb itself ran the immunoSEQ multiplex PCR reads through MiXCR, one entry per CDR3 protein. The sample has roughly 200,000 distinct CDR3 sequences; about 95% are singletons. Material: CD4+ T cells from PBMCs. These receptors all stem from a human donor in good health.

This rearrangement joins TRBV5-1 to TRBJ2-3; 14 bases map to TRBD2. The CDR3 length is 17 residues. CDR1 is SGHRS and CDR2 is YFSETQ in the germline V gene. Trimming at V came to 4 bases and at J to 2 bases, leaving 6 bases not matched to a gene. The CDR3 is CASSTGLAGAATDTQYF. The CDR3 bases are TGCGCCAGCAGCACGGGACTAGCGGGAGCCGCCACAGATACGCAGTATTTT.

V usage is TRBV9 and J usage is TRBJ2-1; D is undetermined. The V end lost 1 base, the J end lost 3 bases, and 5 bases lay between the germline ends. Germline V gives CDR1 SGDLS, CDR2 YYNGEE. The CDR3 extends over 13 amino acids. The CDR3 nucleotides are TGTGCCAGCAGCGTACGGAGCTACAATGAGCAGTTCTTC. Protein: CASSVRSYNEQFF.

The J gene is TRBJ2-1, the V gene TRBV29-1, with 9 bases identical to TRBD2. The CDR3 spans 15 residues. Germline lookup yields CDR1 SQVTM and CDR2 ANQGSEA. With 6 bases clipped from V and 7 bases from J, the junction kept 13 bases outside the gene matches. CDR3 sequence (DNA): TGCAGCGTCCCATTAGCGGGAGCCAATATGAATGAGCAGTTCTTC. Protein product: CSVPLAGANMNEQFF.

This clonotype came up once. This rearrangement joins TRBV7-9 to TRBJ2-3; no reliable D call. Germline-derived CDR1 and CDR2 are SEHNR and FQNEAQ (reference sequence). This CDR3 comprises 14 residues. Trimming removed 0 bases from V and 5 bases from J, with 9 bases in between. The CDR3 nucleotides read TGTGCCAGCAGCTTAGCGGATAACAAAGATACGCAGTATTTT. The encoded protein is CASSLADNKDTQYF. The full variable domain, with the rest looked up from reference TRBV7-9 and TRBJ2-3, is DTGVSQNPRHKITKRGQNVTFRCDPISEHNRLYWYRQTLGQGPEFLTYFQNEAQLEKSRLLSDRFSAERPKGSFSTLEIQRTEQGDSAMYLCASSLADNKDTQYFGPGTRLTVL.

The rearrangement links TRBV28 to TRBJ2-7, with D possibly matching TRBD1 (6 bases). The V gene's germline CDR1 is MDHEN and CDR2 SYDVKM. The CDR3 loop spans 15 amino acids. Deletions cut 7 bases from V and 2 bases from J, with 18 bases between. The CDR3 coding sequence is TGTGCCAGCACTCCCACCACAGGGCAAGCCTACGAGCAGTACTTC. This translates into CASTPTTGQAYEQYF.

J is TRBJ2-7 and V is TRBV15; the match to TRBD1 covers 7 bases. CDR3 size: 14 residues. CDR1 is LNHNV, CDR2 YYDKDF, per germline (reference sequence). V trimming: 4 bases; J trimming: 6 bases; junction bases outside the gene matches: 9. The chain's CDR3 is CATSNRDRQSEQYF. The CDR3 nucleotides are TGTGCCACCAGCAACCGGGACAGACAATCCGAGCAGTACTTC.